This TCR beta chain was identified in a study of regulatory T cells in long-lasting Graves disease. Study-level findings and limits: Lower TCR diversity was seen in persistent Graves' patients than in newly diagnosed ones. Newly diagnosed disease favored TRBV20-1 and TRBJ2-1 over persistent disease.

This clonotype was seen a few times. What it binds is unknown. After removal of 8 bases from V and 5 bases from J, the junction contained 6 bases not matched to a gene. This CDR3 has 14 amino acids. CDR3-region Arm-PCR and iRepertoire HTBI primers produced the TCR beta libraries. MiXCR was run by TCRdb on the multiplex PCR reads, yielding one entry per CDR3 protein. This table holds some 320,000 distinct CDR3 sequences, under 20% found once. Time point denoted: newly diagnosed GD, antithyroid drugs for less than 3 months. Generation of the TCR library employed RNA extracted from PBMCs. Per American Thyroid Association guidelines, Graves' disease was diagnosed. EDTA tubes received nine milliliters of drawn peripheral blood.

The chain recombines TRBV12-3 or TRBV12-4 with TRBJ2-7; TRBD2 matches at 13 bases. This material consisted of peripheral blood mononuclear cells (PBMCs), taken at new diagnosis, from a patient treated with antithyroid drugs. The TCR comes from a female donor with Graves disease. CDR3 loop: CASVLAGGPNEQYF. DNA for the CDR3: TGTGCCAGCGTACTAGCGGGAGGGCCCAACGAGCAGTACTTC.